This TCR beta chain was retrieved from a study of blood T cells in healthy people across ages. PCR was performed a second time for about 7 to 11 cycles using a sample-barcoded 5' primer and a J-beta primer mix. TCRdb itself ran the 5' RACE reads through MiXCR, one entry per CDR3 protein. The profile shows some 1.8 million distinct CDR3 sequences, roughly two fifths of them singletons. This clonotype was seen repeatedly, ten times or more. Its antigen is unidentified. Study-level results: Estimated diversity that came from one million T cells was considered an underestimate.

V was cut by 6 bases and J by 0 bases, with 15 bases left in between. This CDR3 region has 16 residues. Germline assignment: CDR1 MNHEY and CDR2 SVGEGT. Each sample had at least 6.5 million PBMCs isolated. The receptor was isolated from a human donor in good health. Material for sequencing was blood. The chain employs TRBV6-2 or TRBV6-3 and TRBJ1-5; D perhaps matches TRBD1 (5 bases). This CDR3 is CASSFGAAYSNQPQHF. The DNA for the CDR3 is TGTGCCAGCAGCTTCGGGGCAGCTTATAGCAATCAGCCCCAGCATTTT.